This T cell receptor beta chain was identified during a study of blood T cell repertoires in COVID-19. Study at large: Sources were T cells, B-cell-depleted T cells, or PBMCs; the material itself was cDNA or gDNA.

Seattle participants joined during active infection and were tracked over time. Germline lookup yields CDR1 SEHNR and CDR2 FQNEAQ (reference sequence). The CDR3 runs 16 residues. V gave up 4 bases and J gave up 3 bases, with 13 bases separating them. Authors' analysis steps: Nucleated cell number was recorded as an estimate derived from reference gene primer amplification. Method: immunoSEQ multiplex PCR; TCRdb's copy keeps in-frame clones and lacks some. The DNA gave D and trimming, while V, J and clone size come from that table. The table lists 150,000 or so clones, roughly 80% of them singletons, with 9.5% to 13% in the top ten.

The material sequenced was peripheral blood. The clonotype was recovered from a woman aged 60-75 years with COVID-19, enrolled during active disease. The chain recombines TRBV7-9 with TRBJ1-6, with D possibly being TRBD1 (6 bases). The CDR3 here is CASSSTGKDYNSPLHF. CDR3 DNA: TGTGCCAGCAGCTCCACAGGGAAAGACTATAATTCACCCCTCCACTTT. Full variable domain (outside the CDR3, taken from reference TRBV7-9 and TRBJ1-6): DTGVSQNPRHKITKRGQNVTFRCDPISEHNRLYWYRQTLGQGPEFLTYFQNEAQLEKSRLLSDRFSAERPKGSFSTLEIQRTEQGDSAMYLCASSSTGKDYNSPLHFGNGTRLTVT.